This is a list of T cell receptor beta chains from one sample in a study of blood T cell repertoires in COVID-19. Libraries were prepared by immunoSEQ multiplex PCR; TCRdb keeps only in-frame clonotypes and omits some of them. This table has 170,000 or so clones, 80% to 90% appearing once. Sequenced: peripheral blood. The receptors originated from a man aged 18 to 29 who had recovered from COVID-19. Both conserved end residues are part of each CDR3. D genes are given only for firm matches. Clone size is not always given. Where it is, it says once, few, many or a class for expanded clones.

few	.	TRBV28	TRBJ2-7	TGTGCCAGCAGTTTTGCGGTGACCTACGAGCAGTACTTC	CASSFAVTYEQYF
.	.	TRBV29-1	TRBJ2-7	TGCAGCGTTGAACAGGGTAGCTCCTACGAGCAGTACTTC	CSVEQGSSYEQYF
.	TRBD1	TRBV4-3	TRBJ1-1	TGCGCCAGCAGCCAGCAACCGGGACAGATTTTTGAAGCTTTCTTT	CASSQQPGQIFEAFF
.	.	TRBV5-5	TRBJ1-6	TGTGCCAGCAGCTTGGTCACCTATAATTCACCCCTCCACTTT	CASSLVTYNSPLHF
.	.	TRBV11-2	TRBJ1-1	TGTGCCAGCAGCACAAAGGGGACTGAAGCTTTCTTT	CASSTKGTEAFF
.	.	TRBV4-3	TRBJ1-4	TGCGCCAGCCGGGGGATAGCTAATGAAAAACTGTTTTTT	CASRGIANEKLFF
.	.	TRBV3-1/TRBV3-2	TRBJ1-2	TGTGCCAGCAGCCATATAGACAGTAATGGCTACACCTTC	CASSHIDSNGYTF
.	.	TRBV5-1	TRBJ2-5	TGCGCCAGCAGCTTGGGTATCGGGGGATTACAAGAGACCCAGTACTTC	CASSLGIGGLQETQYF
.	.	TRBV27	TRBJ2-5	TGTGCCAGCAGTTTAACTGGTAACTCCCAAGAGACCCAGTACTTC	CASSLTGNSQETQYF
.	TRBD1	TRBV15	TRBJ1-4	TGTGCCACCAGCAGAGGAGACAGGGCCGTTGAAAAACTGTTTTTT	CATSRGDRAVEKLFF
.	TRBD1	TRBV11-2	TRBJ1-5	TGTGCCAGCAGCTTACAGGGGGCTAATCAGCCCCAGCATTTT	CASSLQGANQPQHF
few	.	TRBV14	TRBJ1-1	TGTGCCAGCAGCCAAGAAAGGGGGATCGCTGAAGCTTTCTTT	CASSQERGIAEAFF
.	TRBD1	TRBV19	TRBJ1-5	TGTGCCAGTAGCCTGACAGGGGATCAGCCCCAGCATTTT	CASSLTGDQPQHF
.	.	TRBV19	TRBJ1-6	TGTGCCAGTAGCAACCAGAGGGACTTCAATTCACCCCTCCACTTT	CASSNQRDFNSPLHF
.	TRBD2	TRBV7-2	TRBJ2-3	TGTGCCAGCAGCTTAGAAGGGACTATCGGGGATACGCAGTATTTT	CASSLEGTIGDTQYF
.	.	TRBV4-1	TRBJ1-5	TGCGCCAGCAGCCAAGATCAGGGCCCCAATCAGCCCCAGCATTTT	CASSQDQGPNQPQHF
.	.	TRBV29-1	TRBJ2-4	TGCAGCGTTGAAAGAACAGGTAACGCCAAAAACATTCAGTACTTC	CSVERTGNAKNIQYF
.	.	TRBV4-1	TRBJ2-7	TGCGCCAGCAGCCACGGGGTCGCGGTTTACGAGCAGTACTTC	CASSHGVAVYEQYF
.	TRBD2	TRBV18	TRBJ2-7	TGTGCCAGCTCACCTGGGACTACATTTTACGAGCAGTACTTC	CASSPGTTFYEQYF
.	.	TRBV5-4	TRBJ2-2	TGTGCCAGCAGCTTGGGATGGGGGGACCTCACCGGGGAGCTGTTTTTT	CASSLGWGDLTGELFF
.	TRBD2	TRBV5-1	TRBJ2-5	TGCGCCAGCAGCGCCTTACTAGCGGCACAAGAGACCCAGTACTTC	CASSALLAAQETQYF
.	.	TRBV7-2	TRBJ1-5	TGTGCCAGCAGCCAAAGGGGGAATAGCAATCAGCCCCAGCATTTT	CASSQRGNSNQPQHF
.	TRBD1	TRBV24-1	TRBJ2-7	TGTGCCACCAGTGGAGGACAGGGAAAGGCCTACGAGCAGTACTTC	CATSGGQGKAYEQYF
.	.	TRBV7-8	TRBJ1-3	TGTGCCAGCAGCCTGCGAATAGACAGTACCTCTGGAAACACCATATATTTT	CASSLRIDSTSGNTIYF
.	TRBD1	TRBV11-2	TRBJ2-5	TGTGCCAGCAGCTTGACAGGGGCCCAAGAGACCCAGTACTTC	CASSLTGAQETQYF
once	.	TRBV27	TRBJ2-1	TGTGCCAGCAGCTATTACAATGAGCAGTTCTTC	CASSYYNEQFF
.	.	TRBV27	TRBJ2-4	TGTGCCAGCAGTTTAGGGCAGGGGGCCAAAAACATTCAGTACTTC	CASSLGQGAKNIQYF
.	.	TRBV29-1	TRBJ2-1	TGCAGCGTAGTCTACCGCTCCTACAATGAGCAGTTCTTC	CSVVYRSYNEQFF
.	TRBD1	TRBV18	TRBJ1-2	TGTGCCAGCTCACCCATAAGCGGACAGGGGAGCAATGGCTACACCTTC	CASSPISGQGSNGYTF
.	TRBD1	TRBV28	TRBJ1-1	TGTGCCAGCAGTTCCCCGGGGACAGAGGGCACTGAAGCTTTCTTT	CASSSPGTEGTEAFF
.	TRBD1	TRBV6-6	TRBJ1-2	TGTGCCAGCAGCTATCCGGGACAGGGAGACTATGGCTACACCTTC	CASSYPGQGDYGYTF
.	TRBD1	TRBV9	TRBJ2-5	TGTGCCAGCAGCGTAGCGTCGCCCGGGACAGGCCAAGAGACCCAGTACTTC	CASSVASPGTGQETQYF